This T cell receptor beta chain was identified in a study of cytomegalovirus exposure and HLA in healthy donors. The primer mix had 60 Vbeta and 13 Jbeta primers. The data were produced by immunoSEQ multiplex PCR, yet TCRdb's version contains in-frame clones alone and is incomplete. The sample records roughly 190,000 clones, 75% to 80% being singletons. The trim removed 4 bases at V and 6 bases at J, leaving 14 bases unmatched. This CDR3 comprises 16 residues. Germline lookup yields CDR1 MDHEN and CDR2 SYDVKM. Sequencing input: PBMCs. The origin of this receptor is a female donor in good health and CMV-seronegative. The rearrangement uses TRBV28 and TRBJ2-7; TRBD1 agrees at 8 bases. The CDR3 DNA reads as TGTGCCAGCAGTTCCCGCAGGACAGGGCATGCGAGCGAGCAGTACTTC. Residues: CASSSRRTGHASEQYF.